Listed below are T cell receptor beta chains from one sample, sequenced in a study of blood T cell repertoires in COVID-19. The assay was immunoSEQ multiplex PCR, and TCRdb's table has in-frame clones only and misses some. This sample carries approximately 500,000 clones, 75% to 90% of them seen once, and the ten largest clones take 0.75% to 0.9%. The sample taken for sequencing was peripheral blood. These receptor sequences come from a man younger than 35 with COVID-19, enrolled during active disease. CDR3s include the opening cysteine and the closing phenylalanine or tryptophan. A D gene is named only where the DNA matches it firmly. The size of a clone is reported for some rows only, either as once, few or many, or as a class for expanded clones.

>TRBJ2-7|-|-|TRBV13
CASSLSGSYEQYF
TGTGCCAGCAGCCTGAGTGGCTCCTACGAGCAGTACTTC
>TRBJ2-2|-|-|TRBV6-8
CASNALSFANTGELFF
TGTGCCAGCAACGCTTTGAGTTTTGCGAACACCGGGGAGCTGTTTTTT
>TRBJ2-1|-|once|TRBV12-3/TRBV12-4
CASRLSHEQFF
TGTGCCAGCAGACTAAGCCATGAGCAGTTCTTC
>TRBJ2-4|-|-|TRBV7-2
CASSLGVGGMAKNIQYF
TGTGCCAGCAGCTTAGGGGTGGGCGGGATGGCCAAAAACATTCAGTACTTC
>TRBJ2-4|-|-|TRBV6-1
CASSEFVGVAANIQYF
TGTGCCAGCAGTGAATTTGTCGGAGTAGCGGCGAACATTCAGTACTTC
>TRBJ1-5|-|-|TRBV19
CASSITRDSNQPQHF
TGTGCCAGTAGTATTACCAGGGATAGCAATCAGCCCCAGCATTTT
>TRBJ2-1|TRBD2|few|TRBV15
CATSRVTSGHNEQFF
TGTGCCACCAGCAGAGTAACTAGCGGGCACAATGAGCAGTTCTTC
>TRBJ2-5|-|few|TRBV30
CAWSVAGETQYF
TGTGCCTGGAGTGTGGCCGGGGAGACCCAGTACTTC
>TRBJ2-1|TRBD2|-|TRBV23-1
CASSHSLTSGGADEQFF
TGCGCCAGCAGTCACTCATTGACTAGCGGGGGGGCGGATGAGCAGTTCTTC
>TRBJ2-7|TRBD1|-|TRBV19
CASSPVPGQAYEQYF
TGTGCCAGTAGTCCCGTACCGGGACAGGCCTACGAGCAGTACTTC
>TRBJ2-2|-|-|TRBV18
CASSPDTGFVSIGELFF
TGTGCCAGCTCACCAGATACAGGTTTTGTTTCCATCGGGGAGCTGTTTTTT
>TRBJ2-7|-|-|TRBV2
CASKKTPSLEQYF
TGTGCCAGCAAGAAGACTCCCAGTCTCGAGCAGTACTTC
>TRBJ1-6|TRBD1|-|TRBV6-1
CASSDGWTGRSPLHF
TGTGCCAGCAGTGATGGGTGGACAGGGAGATCACCCCTCCACTTT
>TRBJ2-7|-|-|TRBV23-1
CASSPWGQQSYEQYF
TGCGCCAGCAGTCCCTGGGGACAACAAAGCTACGAGCAGTACTTC
>TRBJ2-1|-|-|TRBV19
CASKSREPPKQFF
TGTGCCAGTAAATCGCGGGAACCCCCCAAGCAGTTCTTC
>TRBJ2-2|TRBD2|few|TRBV9
CASSYSGSLGGELFF
TGTGCCAGCAGCTATAGCGGGAGCCTTGGCGGGGAGCTGTTTTTT
>TRBJ2-5|-|-|TRBV7-9
CASSPDSRQETQYF
TGTGCCAGCAGCCCGGACAGCCGCCAAGAGACCCAGTACTTC
>TRBJ2-1|TRBD2|-|TRBV5-6
CASSFRTSGVNEQFF
TGTGCCAGCAGCTTTCGGACTAGCGGGGTTAATGAGCAGTTCTTC
>TRBJ1-5|TRBD1|-|TRBV6-2/TRBV6-3
CASSQYRGSNQPQHF
TGTGCCAGCAGTCAATACAGGGGCAGCAATCAGCCCCAGCATTTT
>TRBJ2-1|TRBD1|-|TRBV6-5
CATLEDRGNEQFF
TGTGCCACCCTTGAGGACAGGGGCAATGAGCAGTTCTTC
>TRBJ2-1|-|-|TRBV5-8
CASSPAYTSSYNEQFF
TGTGCCAGCAGCCCCGCTTACACCAGCTCCTACAATGAGCAGTTCTTC
>TRBJ2-5|TRBD1|-|TRBV5-6
CASSSMTGLGETQYF
TGTGCCAGCAGCTCAATGACAGGGCTAGGGGAGACCCAGTACTTC
>TRBJ2-1|-|-|TRBV11-2
CASSLESPRNEQFF
TGTGCCAGCAGCTTAGAATCCCCCCGGAATGAGCAGTTCTTC
>TRBJ2-7|TRBD2|-|TRBV5-5
CASTLAGDLQTYEQYF
TGTGCCAGCACCTTAGCGGGGGACCTACAGACCTACGAGCAGTACTTC
>TRBJ2-1|-|-|TRBV2
CASSEALQGSSGAYNEQFF
TGTGCCAGCAGTGAAGCGCTTCAGGGGTCTAGCGGAGCTTACAATGAGCAGTTCTTC
>TRBJ2-4|-|-|TRBV5-4
CASSSDRAKNIQYF
TGTGCCAGCAGCTCGGACAGAGCCAAAAACATTCAGTACTTC
>TRBJ1-4|-|few|TRBV11-2
CASSPGTGGEKLFF
TGTGCCAGCAGCCCCGGGACGGGGGGTGAAAAACTGTTTTTT
>TRBJ2-5|TRBD2|-|TRBV7-6
CASSGLAGGFETQYF
TGTGCCAGCAGCGGCCTAGCGGGGGGGTTCGAGACCCAGTACTTC
>TRBJ2-7|TRBD2|-|TRBV5-5
CASSLEGREILEQYF
TGTGCCAGCAGCTTGGAGGGGCGGGAGATTCTCGAGCAGTACTTC
>TRBJ2-7|TRBD1|-|TRBV7-2
CASSYDRDYEQYF
TGTGCCAGCAGCTACGACAGGGATTACGAGCAGTACTTC
>TRBJ2-1|-|-|TRBV7-9
CASSLVPRNTEQFF
TGTGCCAGCAGCTTAGTCCCTAGAAACACTGAGCAGTTCTTC
>TRBJ2-1|-|-|TRBV5-1
CASSLLAGSSYNEQFF
TGCGCCAGCAGCTTGCTCGCGGGTAGCTCCTACAATGAGCAGTTCTTC
>TRBJ1-6|-|-|TRBV21-1
CASSKLETGAYNSPLHF
TGTGCCAGCAGCAAATTAGAGACAGGGGCATATAATTCACCCCTCCACTTT
>TRBJ2-1|-|-|TRBV2
CASRRNRDNEQFF
TGTGCCAGCAGGCGCAACAGGGATAATGAGCAGTTCTTC
>TRBJ2-2|-|-|TRBV6-5
CASSWTAMNTGELFF
TGTGCCAGCAGCTGGACAGCTATGAACACCGGGGAGCTGTTTTTT